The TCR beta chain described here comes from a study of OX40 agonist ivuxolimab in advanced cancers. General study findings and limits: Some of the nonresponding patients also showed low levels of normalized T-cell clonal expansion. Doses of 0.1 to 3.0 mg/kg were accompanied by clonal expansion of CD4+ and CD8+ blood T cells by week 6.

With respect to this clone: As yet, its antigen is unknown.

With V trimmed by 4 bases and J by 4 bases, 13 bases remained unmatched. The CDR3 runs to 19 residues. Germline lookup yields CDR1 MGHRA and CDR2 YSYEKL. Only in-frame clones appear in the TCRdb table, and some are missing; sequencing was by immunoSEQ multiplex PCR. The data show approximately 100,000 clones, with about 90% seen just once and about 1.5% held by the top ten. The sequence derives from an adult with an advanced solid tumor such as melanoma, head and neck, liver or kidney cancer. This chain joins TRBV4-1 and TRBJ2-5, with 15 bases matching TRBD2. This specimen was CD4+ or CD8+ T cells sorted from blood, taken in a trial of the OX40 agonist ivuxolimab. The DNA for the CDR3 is TGCGCCAGCAGCCCTAACGCTTTCCGGACTAGCGGGAGGGGAGAGACCCAGTACTTC. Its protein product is CASSPNAFRTSGRGETQYF.